This section outlines one T cell receptor (beta chain) sequence together with its context. What it recognizes is unknown. This specimen belongs to a study of OX40 agonist ivuxolimab in advanced cancers. Study in general: Administration of intravenous ivuxolimab to patients occurred every 2 weeks at 0.01 to 10 mg/kg. Dose-escalation cases comprised hepatocellular carcinoma, melanoma, renal cell or head and neck cancer. Study-level points and caveats: Expanded clones tended on average to be more numerous among CD8+ T cells than CD4+. In the 0.1-3.0 mg/kg groups, partial responders showed among the lowest expansion.

The ends were cut back, 5 bases at V and 4 bases at J, with 15 bases in the middle. Germline V lookup: CDR1 MDHEN, CDR2 SYDVKM. This CDR3 region has 15 residues. This table comes from immunoSEQ multiplex PCR, and its TCRdb copy is limited to in-frame clones, with some not included. The repertoire holds approximately 70,000 clones, with approximately 90% as singletons. This TCR came from an adult with an advanced solid tumor such as melanoma, head and neck, liver or kidney cancer. The sequencing here drew on CD4+ or CD8+ T cells sorted from blood, taken in a trial of the OX40 agonist ivuxolimab. The V call is TRBV28, the J call TRBJ2-1; either TRBD1 or TRBD2 may fit D (5 bases each). The CDR3: CASSGTRTGYNEQFF. CDR3 DNA: TGTGCCAGCAGTGGGACCCGGACGGGTTACAATGAGCAGTTCTTC.